This T cell receptor (beta chain) emerged from a study of OX40 agonist ivuxolimab in advanced cancers. Libraries were prepared by immunoSEQ multiplex PCR; TCRdb keeps only in-frame clonotypes and omits some of them. The sample comprises 35,000 to 45,000 clones, approximately 86% of which are singletons, and 2.4% rests with the top ten. V lost 6 bases, J lost 3 bases, and 6 bases stayed unmatched. This CDR3 contains 15 residues. Germline CDR1 and CDR2: MNHEY and SVGAGI. This material consisted of CD4+ or CD8+ T cells sorted from blood, taken in a trial of the OX40 agonist ivuxolimab. This sequence originates from an adult with an advanced solid tumor such as melanoma, head and neck, liver or kidney cancer. The rearrangement uses TRBV6-5 and TRBJ1-3; 9 positions agree with TRBD1. The CDR3 DNA reads TGTGCCAGCAGCCTACAGGGGGCGGTTGGAAACACCATATATTTT. As protein: CASSLQGAVGNTIYF.